This TCR beta chain was obtained from a study of T-cell memory formation after mild COVID-19. Study summary: TCR clusters mostly belonged to single donors. Overall study findings and caveats: The study found balanced CD4/CD8 in clones contracting day 15 to 85 and a CD4+ lean in later expanders. Researchers found some responding clones in pre-infection memory, a sign that cross-reactive memory joined.

Germline CDR1 and CDR2: LGHNA and YSLEER. There are 15 residues in the CDR3. V gave up 5 bases and J gave up 7 bases; unmatched junction bases: 3. cDNA libraries for TCR alpha and TCR beta, carrying sample barcodes and UMIs, came from 5'RACE with constant-segment primers. TCRdb recomputed calls from the 5' RACE reads with MiXCR, one row per CDR3 protein. The sample lists 280,000 or so distinct CDR3 sequences, roughly 17% occurring once. This clonotype came up once. Its antigen is unidentified. The sequence was collected from a man younger than 35 who had mild COVID-19 (a few samples of this study predate the infection). Cell type and time point are not known. Sequencing was performed on PBMCs or a T cell subset sorted from them (not recorded which). The V call is TRBV4-3, the J call TRBJ2-1, with TRBD2 matching over 15 bases. CDR3 DNA sequence: TGCGCCAGCAGCTGGACTAGCGGGGGGGAAAATGAGCAGTTCTTC. Translation: CASSWTSGGENEQFF.